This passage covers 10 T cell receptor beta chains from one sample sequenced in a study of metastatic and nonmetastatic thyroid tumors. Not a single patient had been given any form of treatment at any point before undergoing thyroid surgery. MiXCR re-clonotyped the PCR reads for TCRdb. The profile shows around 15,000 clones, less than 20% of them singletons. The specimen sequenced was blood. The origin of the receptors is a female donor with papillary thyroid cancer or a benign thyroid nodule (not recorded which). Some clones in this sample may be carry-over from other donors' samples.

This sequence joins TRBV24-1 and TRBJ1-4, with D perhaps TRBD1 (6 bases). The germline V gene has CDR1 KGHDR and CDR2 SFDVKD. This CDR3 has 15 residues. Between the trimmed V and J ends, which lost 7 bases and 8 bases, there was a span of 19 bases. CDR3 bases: TGTGCCACCAGACCCTCAGGGGAGGAAGGGGAAAAACTGTTTTTT. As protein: CATRPSGEEGEKLFF.

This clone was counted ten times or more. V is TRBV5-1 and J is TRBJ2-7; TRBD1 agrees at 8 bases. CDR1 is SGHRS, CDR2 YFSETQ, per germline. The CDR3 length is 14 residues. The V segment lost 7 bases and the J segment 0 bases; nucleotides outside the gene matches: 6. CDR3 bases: TGCGCCAGCCAGCTGGGGACAGGCTCCTACGAGCAGTACTTC. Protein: CASQLGTGSYEQYF.

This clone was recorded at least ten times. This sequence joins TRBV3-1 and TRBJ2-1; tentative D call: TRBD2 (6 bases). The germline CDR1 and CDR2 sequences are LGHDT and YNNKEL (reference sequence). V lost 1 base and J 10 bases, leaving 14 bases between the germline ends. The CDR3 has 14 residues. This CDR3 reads CASSQAGDASEQFF. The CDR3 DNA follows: TGTGCCAGCAGCCAAGCGGGAGACGCTAGCGAGCAGTTCTTC.

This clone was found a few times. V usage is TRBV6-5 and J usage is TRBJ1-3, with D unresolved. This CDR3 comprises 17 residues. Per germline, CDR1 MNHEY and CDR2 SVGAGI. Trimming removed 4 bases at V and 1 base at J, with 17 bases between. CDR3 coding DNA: TGTGCCAGCAGTTTGGCGACACCGGCAAGTTCTGGAAACACCATATATTTT. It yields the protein CASSLATPASSGNTIYF.

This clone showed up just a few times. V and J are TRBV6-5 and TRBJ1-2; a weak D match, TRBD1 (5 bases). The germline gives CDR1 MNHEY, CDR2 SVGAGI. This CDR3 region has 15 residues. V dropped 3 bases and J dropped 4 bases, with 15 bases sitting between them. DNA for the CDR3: TGTGCCAGCAGTTATCGGGGAAGGAGGGGCTATGGCTACACCTTC. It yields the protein CASSYRGRRGYGYTF.

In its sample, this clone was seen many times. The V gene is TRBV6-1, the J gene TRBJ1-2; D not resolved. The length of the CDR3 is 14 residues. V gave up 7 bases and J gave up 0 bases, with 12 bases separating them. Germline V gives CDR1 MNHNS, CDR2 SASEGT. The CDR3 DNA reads TGTGCCAGCAAGGAGGCCAGACCTAACTATGGCTACACCTTC. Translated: CASKEARPNYGYTF.

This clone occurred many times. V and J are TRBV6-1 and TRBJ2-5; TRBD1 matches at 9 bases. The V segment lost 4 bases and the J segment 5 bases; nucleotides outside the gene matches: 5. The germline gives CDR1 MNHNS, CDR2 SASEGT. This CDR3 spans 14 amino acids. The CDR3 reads CASSVDRGGETQYF. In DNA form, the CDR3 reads TGTGCCAGCAGTGTCGACAGGGGGGGGGAGACCCAGTACTTC.

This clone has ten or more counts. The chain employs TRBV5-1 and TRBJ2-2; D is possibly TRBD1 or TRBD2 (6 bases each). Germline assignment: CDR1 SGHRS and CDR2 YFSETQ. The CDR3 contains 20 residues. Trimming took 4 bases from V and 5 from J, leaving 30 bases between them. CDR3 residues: CASSRGILKGEWLGTGELFF. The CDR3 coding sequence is TGCGCCAGCAGCCGCGGGATTTTGAAGGGGGAATGGTTGGGGACCGGGGAGCTGTTTTTT.

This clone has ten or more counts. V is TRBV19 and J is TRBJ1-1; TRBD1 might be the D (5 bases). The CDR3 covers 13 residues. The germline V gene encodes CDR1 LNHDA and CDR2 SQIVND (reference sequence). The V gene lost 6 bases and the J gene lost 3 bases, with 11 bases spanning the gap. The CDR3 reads CASRTDTDTEAFF. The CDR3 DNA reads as TGTGCCAGTAGGACGGACACGGACACTGAAGCTTTCTTT. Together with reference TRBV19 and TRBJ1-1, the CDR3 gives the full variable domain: DGGITQSPKYLFRKEGQNVTLSCEQNLNHDAMYWYRQDPGQGLRLIYYSQIVNDFQKGDIAEGYSVSREKKESFPLTVTSAQKNPTAFYLCASRTDTDTEAFFGQGTRLTVV.

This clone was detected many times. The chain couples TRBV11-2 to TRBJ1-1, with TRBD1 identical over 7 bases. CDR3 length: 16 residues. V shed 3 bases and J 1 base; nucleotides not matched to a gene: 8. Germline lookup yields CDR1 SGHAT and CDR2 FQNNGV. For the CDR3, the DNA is TGTGCCAGCAGCTTGGGAACAGGGGTATGGAACACTGAAGCTTTCTTT. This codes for CASSLGTGVWNTEAFF.